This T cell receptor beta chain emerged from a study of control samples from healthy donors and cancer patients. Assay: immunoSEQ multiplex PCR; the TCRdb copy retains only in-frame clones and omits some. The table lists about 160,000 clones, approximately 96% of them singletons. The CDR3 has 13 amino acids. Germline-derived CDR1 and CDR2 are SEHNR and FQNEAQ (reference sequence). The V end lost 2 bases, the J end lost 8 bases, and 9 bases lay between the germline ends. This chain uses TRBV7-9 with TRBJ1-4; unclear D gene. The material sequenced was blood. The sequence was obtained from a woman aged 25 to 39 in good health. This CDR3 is CASSLRVMEKLFF. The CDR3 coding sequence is TGTGCCAGCAGCTTAAGGGTGATGGAAAAACTGTTTTTT.